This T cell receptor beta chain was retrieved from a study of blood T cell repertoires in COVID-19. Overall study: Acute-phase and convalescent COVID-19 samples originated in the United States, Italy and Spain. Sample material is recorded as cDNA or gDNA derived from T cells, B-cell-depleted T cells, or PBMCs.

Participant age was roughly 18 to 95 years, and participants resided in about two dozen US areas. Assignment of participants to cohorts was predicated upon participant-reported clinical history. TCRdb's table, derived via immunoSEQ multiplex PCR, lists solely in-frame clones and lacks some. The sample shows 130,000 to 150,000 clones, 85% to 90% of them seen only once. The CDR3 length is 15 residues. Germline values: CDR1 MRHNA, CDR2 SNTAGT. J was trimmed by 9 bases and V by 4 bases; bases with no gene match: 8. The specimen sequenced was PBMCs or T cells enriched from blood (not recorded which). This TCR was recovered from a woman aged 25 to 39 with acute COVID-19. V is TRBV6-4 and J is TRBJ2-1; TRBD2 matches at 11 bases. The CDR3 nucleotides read TGTGCCAGCAGTGTTGATCTAGCGGGAGGCCTTGAGCAGTTCTTC. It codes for CASSVDLAGGLEQFF.